The clone carrying this T cell receptor beta chain was seen repeatedly, ten times or more. The antigen remains undetermined. The CDR3 consists of 17 residues. The V gene end was trimmed by 6 bases and the J gene end by 0 bases; junction bases not matched to a gene: 8. Germline CDR1 is MNHEY and CDR2 is SVGAGI. Individually, cDNA molecules had unique molecular identifiers attached to them. TCRdb used MiXCR to reprocess the 5' RACE reads, holding one entry per CDR3 protein. Seen here are some 62,000 distinct CDR3 sequences, around 9.9% observed once, and the top ten hold 1.2%. The data derive from a study of early T cells in non-severe SARS-CoV-2 infection. Study-level background: Sequencing used unsorted whole-blood bulk RNA, so chains lack pairing. Findings of the study overall: The matching step, a VDJdb search, favored anti-spike CD8 responses and missed private and CD4 specificities.

The source of this sequence is an adult who was a healthcare worker with PCR-confirmed SARS-CoV-2 infection or an uninfected control (not recorded which). The chain has TRBV6-5 and TRBJ1-6, with 7 bases matching TRBD1. The specimen sequenced was whole blood. The CDR3 sequence: CASSRTDRSSYNSPLHF. The CDR3 region has the DNA TGTGCCAGCAGCCGAACGGACAGGAGCTCCTATAATTCACCCCTCCACTTT.